The 17 T cell receptor beta chains reported below all come from one sample, sequenced in a study of OX40 agonist ivuxolimab in advanced cancers. Only in-frame clones appear in the TCRdb table, and some are missing; sequencing was by immunoSEQ multiplex PCR. Found here are fewer than 95,000 clones, around 91% of them singletons; the top ten hold approximately 0.78%. Source: CD4+ or CD8+ T cells sorted from blood, taken in a trial of the OX40 agonist ivuxolimab. These receptors originate from an adult with an advanced solid tumor such as melanoma, head and neck, liver or kidney cancer.

V gene TRBV5-8 combines with J gene TRBJ2-3; 14 bases are a match to TRBD2. Germline trimming cut 4 bases from V and 5 bases from J; bases unmatched to any gene: 6. The V gene's germline CDR1 is SGHTS and CDR2 YDEGEE. The CDR3 runs 16 residues. The CDR3 region has the DNA TGTGCCAGCAGCCCCGGACTAGCGGGAGGCATAGATACGCAGTATTTT. This translates into CASSPGLAGGIDTQYF.

The V and J genes are TRBV28 and TRBJ2-7; 11 bases are shared with TRBD2. Unmatched junction bases numbered 8, after V lost 8 bases and J lost 5 bases. The CDR3 consists of 14 residues. Germline V lookup: CDR1 MDHEN, CDR2 SYDVKM. The CDR3 loop is CASALLAGAHEQYF. In DNA, the CDR3 is TGTGCCAGCGCATTACTAGCGGGAGCCCACGAGCAGTACTTC.

This clone was recorded once. This chain connects TRBV19 to TRBJ1-1; D is ambiguous. The V gene's germline CDR1 is LNHDA and CDR2 SQIVND (reference sequence). There are 16 residues in the CDR3. V was trimmed by 3 bases and J by 2 bases, leaving 16 bases between them. The CDR3 DNA follows: TGTGCCAGTAGTATCAATCTGGGCAGGAGAAACACTGAAGCTTTCTTT. Amino acids: CASSINLGRRNTEAFF.

The chain combines TRBV7-2 with TRBJ1-5; D unclear. The CDR3 has 16 residues. The germline CDR1 and CDR2 sequences are SGHTA and FQGNSA. Deletions cut 1 base from V and 3 bases from J, with 13 bases between. CDR3 nucleotides: TGTGCCAGCAGCTTAGAGGCAGGTATCCTCAATCAGCCCCAGCATTTT. Protein product: CASSLEAGILNQPQHF.

V is TRBV30 and J is TRBJ2-7; weak D call: TRBD2 (6 bases). Trimming cost V 2 bases and J 5 bases, with 13 bases left between them. Per the germline V gene, CDR1 is GTSNPN and CDR2 is SVGIG (reference sequence). The CDR3 sequence is 13 residues long. CDR3 DNA: TGTGCCTGGAGTAGAAGGAGGGAAAACGAGCAGTACTTC. As protein: CAWSRRRENEQYF.

The chain joins TRBV28 to TRBJ1-1, with D perhaps matching TRBD1 (6 bases). CDR3 size: 14 residues. Germline CDR1 reads MDHEN; CDR2 reads SYDVKM. The V gene lost 5 bases and the J gene lost 10 bases, with 20 bases spanning the gap. The DNA for the CDR3 is TGTGCCAGCAGTCCCATAGGCAGGGGTTTTAGAGCTTTCTTT. Its translation is CASSPIGRGFRAFF.

The chain carries TRBV5-4 and TRBJ1-3, with D uncertain. This CDR3 is 15 amino acids long. CDR1 and CDR2 from the germline V gene are SGHNT and YYREEE (reference sequence). V was clipped by 0 bases and J by 0 bases, with 7 bases between them. The CDR3 sequence is CASSLGRPSGNTIYF. The CDR3 nucleotides are TGTGCCAGCAGCTTGGGCAGACCCTCTGGAAACACCATATATTTT.

The chain carries TRBV30 and TRBJ1-2, with a weak D call TRBD1 (5 bases). The CDR3 extends over 12 amino acids. V lost 6 bases to trimming and J lost 2 bases, with 10 bases between them. The germline V gene has CDR1 GTSNPN and CDR2 SVGIG (reference sequence). CDR3 bases: TGTGCCTGCCAGGGCAGGAACTATGGCTACACCTTC. This codes for CACQGRNYGYTF.

V usage is TRBV5-3 and J usage is TRBJ2-1; no definite D call. TRBV5-3 is classed as an ORF, of uncertain function. The CDR3 spans 15 residues. With 4 bases removed from V and 0 bases from J, the gap between germline ends came to 11 bases. In DNA, the CDR3 is TGTGCCAGAAGCCTTTCAGTTCTCTCCTACAATGAGCAGTTCTTC. This translates into CARSLSVLSYNEQFF.

The table lists this clone with a count of one. In the same sample, other DNA sequences code for this CDR3. J is TRBJ2-7 and V is TRBV11-3, with 8 bases aligning to TRBD2. CDR3 length equals 12 residues. Germline CDR1 reads SGHNT; CDR2 reads YENEEA. After removal of 11 bases from V and 2 bases from J, the junction contained 5 bases not matched to a gene. The CDR3 region is CASAGDPYEQYF. CDR3 coding DNA: TGTGCCTCAGCGGGAGACCCCTACGAGCAGTACTTC. Complete variable domain (other parts from reference TRBV11-3 and TRBJ2-7): EAGVVQSPRYKIIEKKQPVAFWCNPISGHNTLYWYLQNLGQGPELLIRYENEEAVDDSQLPKDRFSAERLKGVDSTLKIQPAELGDSAVYLCASAGDPYEQYFGPGTRLTVT.

V is TRBV29-1 and J is TRBJ1-2; 8 nucleotides line up with TRBD1. J gave up 4 bases and V 6 bases, and 7 bases lay outside the gene matches. There are 13 residues in the CDR3. Germline CDR1 is SQVTM and CDR2 is ANQGSEA. CDR3 sequence (DNA): TGCAGCGTCGACAGGGGAACTAGCTATGGCTACACCTTC. Protein sequence: CSVDRGTSYGYTF.

The chain couples TRBV4-1 to TRBJ2-5; D perhaps matches TRBD1 (6 bases). This CDR3 has 15 amino acids. CDR1 is MGHRA and CDR2 is YSYEKL in the germline V gene. V lost 5 bases, J lost 0 bases, and 13 bases lay in between. The CDR3 coding sequence is TGCGCCAGCAGCTCAGGGGTCTGGTACCAAGAGACCCAGTACTTC. Translating it yields CASSSGVWYQETQYF.

The rearrangement links TRBV5-1 to TRBJ2-5; a weak D match, TRBD1 (5 bases). Judging by the DNA end, TRBJ2-7 fits better; the J call may be wrong. CDR1 is SGHRS and CDR2 is YFSETQ in the germline V gene. CDR3 length equals 17 residues. The CDR3 spells CASSPLPGQTSSYEQYF. The CDR3 DNA reads as TGCGCCAGCAGCCCTCTCCCAGGACAAACGAGCTCCTACGAGCAGTACTTC.

The gene calls are TRBV19 and TRBJ2-5, with D possibly called TRBD1 or TRBD2 (5 bases each). The CDR3 sequence is 14 residues long. In germline, CDR1 is LNHDA, CDR2 SQIVND (reference sequence). The V and J ends lost 3 bases and 5 bases respectively, with 13 bases between them. The CDR3 nucleotides read TGTGCCAGTAGTATCGGGGACCTCCGGGAGACCCAGTACTTC. It codes for CASSIGDLRETQYF.

To note about this clone: The same CDR3 can be traced to other DNA sequences in this sample. The chain has TRBV11-2 and TRBJ1-4, with unresolved D. Germline V gives CDR1 SGHAT, CDR2 FQNNGV. Trimming removed 4 bases at V and 0 bases at J, with 12 bases between. The CDR3 consists of 16 residues. The chain's CDR3 is CASSSLRGATNEKLFF. The CDR3 nucleotides are TGTGCCAGCAGCTCCCTGCGAGGAGCAACTAATGAAAAACTGTTTTTT.

The gene calls are TRBV11-3 and TRBJ2-7; D remains ambiguous. Trimming took off 0 bases at V and 3 bases at J, with 9 bases between the two ends. Germline lookup yields CDR1 SGHNT and CDR2 YENEEA. The CDR3 runs 14 residues. The CDR3 bases are TGTGCCAGCAGCTTAGAGGCTACCTACTACGAGCAGTACTTC. As protein: CASSLEATYYEQYF.

The chain employs TRBV5-1 and TRBJ2-2; no firm D call. Germline V gene lookup returns CDR1 SGHRS and CDR2 YFSETQ. Trimming removed 4 bases from V and 4 bases from J, with 11 bases in between. The CDR3 length is 14 residues. In nucleotides, the CDR3 is TGCGCCAGCAGCCGAGAAGGGTTCACCGGGGAGCTGTTTTTT. Its translation: CASSREGFTGELFF.